The TCR beta chain under discussion was sequenced for a study of blood T cell repertoires in COVID-19. Looking at the study overall: In each case, the material was cDNA or gDNA derived from T cells, B-cell-depleted T cells, or PBMCs.

Membership in each cohort depended on participant-reported clinical history. Authors' methods: Estimates of nucleated cell counts were drawn from the amplification of reference gene primers. The repertoire was sequenced with immunoSEQ multiplex PCR; TCRdb's copy has only in-frame clones and lacks some. That table furnishes V, J and clone size, whereas the DNA furnished D and trimming. The sample has 200,000 to 250,000 clones; roughly 87% are singletons. This CDR3 has 14 amino acids. Germline CDR1 and CDR2: SGHRS and YFSETQ. V lost 6 bases and J lost 4, with 13 bases in between. The sample taken for sequencing was PBMCs or T cells enriched from blood (not recorded which). The chain carries TRBV5-1 and TRBJ2-2; the D is unclear. The TCR sequence derives from a young man who had recovered from COVID-19. In DNA, the CDR3 is TGCGCCAGCACCTCCGTCCTAGGCACCGGGGAGCTGTTTTTT. It encodes CASTSVLGTGELFF.